This is a list of T cell receptor beta chains from one sample in a study of OX40 agonist ivuxolimab in advanced cancers. Here immunoSEQ multiplex PCR was the method, and the copy in TCRdb shows in-frame clones only, minus some. In the table there are roughly 49,000 clones, 88% of which are singletons. Source: CD4+ or CD8+ T cells sorted from blood, taken in a trial of the OX40 agonist ivuxolimab. The source is an adult with an advanced solid tumor such as melanoma, head and neck, liver or kidney cancer. The CDR3 runs from the conserved cysteine through the conserved F or W. The D gene is left open where the match is weak. Size tells how often a clone was seen (once, few, many) or the class of an expanded clone, and some rows leave it out.

j_call clone_size v_call d_call cdr3_aa cdr3_nt
TRBJ1-2 - TRBV6-1 TRBD1 CASSHRGDYGYTF TGTGCCAGCAGTCACAGGGGAGACTATGGCTACACCTTC
TRBJ1-3 once TRBV6-1 - CASSEAPGDSGNTIYF TGTGCCAGCAGTGAAGCCCCAGGGGACTCTGGAAACACCATATATTTT
TRBJ1-4 - TRBV6-1 TRBD1 CASTLGRQGGEKLFF TGTGCCAGCACCCTGGGACGACAGGGGGGTGAAAAACTGTTTTTT
TRBJ2-1 - TRBV18 - CASSLRAGPGNEQFF TGTGCCAGCTCACTCCGAGCTGGTCCTGGCAATGAGCAGTTCTTC
TRBJ2-3 - TRBV2 TRBD2 CASGTPPGGTDTQYF TGTGCCAGCGGAACCCCCCCGGGGGGAACAGATACGCAGTATTTT
TRBJ2-3 - TRBV14 - CASKDPSTDTQYF TGTGCCAGCAAGGACCCTAGCACAGATACGCAGTATTTT
TRBJ1-2 once TRBV6-1 - CAYAGNYGYTF TGTGCCTATGCAGGGAACTATGGCTACACCTTC
TRBJ1-5 - TRBV19 - CASSPLFYGGGDSNQPQHF TGTGCCAGTAGCCCGCTTTTCTATGGGGGCGGAGATAGCAATCAGCCCCAGCATTTT
TRBJ1-4 once TRBV2 TRBD1 CASSVGRGGEKLFF TGTGCCAGCAGTGTGGGCAGGGGGGGTGAAAAACTGTTTTTT
TRBJ1-5 - TRBV19 - CASRGGLPGNQPQHF TGTGCCAGTAGGGGGGGGCTCCCGGGCAATCAGCCCCAGCATTTT
TRBJ2-2 - TRBV6-6 - CASSKFPTEQSGELFF TGTGCCAGCAGTAAATTCCCGACAGAGCAGAGCGGGGAGCTGTTTTTT
TRBJ2-1 - TRBV18 - CASSPLEPTYNEQFF TGTGCCAGCTCACCACTAGAACCCACCTACAATGAGCAGTTCTTC
TRBJ2-3 - TRBV28 - CASSPSRGLDTQYF TGTGCCAGCAGTCCGTCTCGAGGGTTAGATACGCAGTATTTT
TRBJ1-6 - TRBV30 - CAWSRDPGYNSPLHF TGTGCCTGGAGTCGAGACCCTGGCTATAATTCACCCCTCCACTTT
TRBJ2-1 - TRBV19 TRBD1 CASTFVGTGLNEQFF TGTGCCAGTACCTTCGTCGGGACAGGACTCAATGAGCAGTTCTTC
TRBJ2-1 - TRBV5-4 - CASSGGTSYNEQFF TGTGCCAGCAGCGGCGGGACCTCCTACAATGAGCAGTTCTTC
TRBJ2-7 - TRBV4-2 TRBD2 CASSQDGGDEQYF TGTGCCAGCAGCCAAGATGGGGGGGACGAGCAGTACTTC
TRBJ2-3 - TRBV9 TRBD2 CASSRSGRGADTQYF TGTGCCAGCAGCCGTAGCGGGAGAGGGGCAGATACGCAGTATTTT
TRBJ1-2 - TRBV7-9 - CASSPALNPDTNYGYTF TGTGCCAGCAGCCCCGCTCTAAATCCGGACACGAACTATGGCTACACCTTC
TRBJ1-6 - TRBV18 TRBD1 CASSGPGQYNSPLHF TGTGCCAGCTCAGGACCGGGACAGTATAATTCACCCCTCCACTTT
TRBJ2-2 - TRBV7-6 TRBD2 CASSSGLAGMAGELFF TGTGCCAGCAGCTCAGGACTAGCGGGGATGGCCGGGGAGCTGTTTTTT
TRBJ1-6 - TRBV5-6 TRBD1 CASSLAETGVFSPLHF TGTGCCAGCAGCTTGGCTGAGACAGGGGTTTTTTCACCCCTCCACTTT
TRBJ2-7 - TRBV5-5 - CASSLGDNPYEQYF TGTGCCAGCAGCTTGGGGGACAACCCTTACGAGCAGTACTTC
TRBJ1-2 once TRBV6-1 - CASSEKGNYGYTF TGTGCCAGCAGTGAAAAGGGAAACTATGGCTACACCTTC
TRBJ2-1 - TRBV28 TRBD1 CASSLAGQGYSEQFF TGTGCCAGCAGTTTGGCGGGACAGGGTTACAGTGAGCAGTTCTTC
TRBJ2-5 - TRBV5-6 TRBD2 CASSIGLSLAAPRGETQYF TGTGCCAGCAGCATCGGTCTCAGCCTAGCGGCCCCGAGGGGTGAGACCCAGTACTTC
TRBJ1-2 - TRBV10-3 - CAIRSYTGESGYTF TGTGCCATCAGGAGTTATACAGGAGAAAGTGGCTACACCTTC
TRBJ1-5 - TRBV6-6 - CASSNTANGSQHF TGTGCCAGCAGTAATACGGCCAATGGGTCCCAGCATTTT
TRBJ1-5 - TRBV7-2 - CASSLAGENQPQHF TGTGCCAGCAGCTTAGCTGGGGAAAATCAGCCCCAGCATTTT
TRBJ2-3 - TRBV11-2 TRBD2 CASSRVIAGTDTQYF TGTGCCAGCAGCCGCGTTATAGCGGGGACGGATACGCAGTATTTT
TRBJ2-3 few TRBV28 TRBD2 CASSPGGVTDTQYF TGTGCCAGCAGTCCCGGGGGGGTGACAGATACGCAGTATTTT
TRBJ2-7 once TRBV11-1 - CASSLVGGGLPYEQYF TGTGCCAGCAGCTTAGTGGGAGGGGGTCTCCCCTACGAGCAGTACTTC
TRBJ2-5 - TRBV7-9 - CASSPATVRQETQYF TGTGCCAGCAGCCCAGCGACAGTCCGCCAAGAGACCCAGTACTTC
TRBJ2-2 - TRBV7-3 - CASLGDTGELFF TGTGCCAGCCTGGGAGACACCGGGGAGCTGTTTTTT
TRBJ2-2 - TRBV2 - CASSPTGELFF TGTGCCAGCAGTCCTACCGGGGAGCTGTTTTTT
TRBJ2-5 - TRBV30 TRBD2 CAWSVLAGVGETQYF TGTGCCTGGAGTGTACTAGCGGGAGTGGGAGAGACCCAGTACTTC
TRBJ1-3 - TRBV12-5 - CASGLLTGGKVFGNTIYF TGTGCTAGTGGTTTGCTGACAGGCGGTAAGGTCTTTGGAAACACCATATATTTT
TRBJ2-5 - TRBV11-3 - CASSLDGFQETQYF TGTGCCAGCAGCTTAGACGGGTTCCAAGAGACCCAGTACTTC
TRBJ2-5 - TRBV6-9 - CASSYLTPVAETQYF TGTGCCAGCAGTTACCTCACCCCTGTCGCAGAGACCCAGTACTTC
TRBJ2-2 - TRBV28 - CASRTGNTGELFF TGTGCCAGCAGGACGGGGAACACCGGGGAGCTGTTTTTT
TRBJ2-3 - TRBV28 TRBD2 CASRERGGETDTQYF TGTGCCAGCAGAGAGCGGGGGGGGGAGACAGATACGCAGTATTTT
TRBJ1-2 - TRBV28 - CASRGGGGPWGYTF TGTGCCAGCAGGGGGGGTGGCGGCCCTTGGGGCTACACCTTC
TRBJ2-7 - TRBV7-9 - CASSLEVPGPLAYEQYF TGTGCCAGCAGCTTAGAAGTGCCAGGCCCACTCGCCTACGAGCAGTACTTC
TRBJ2-1 - TRBV5-4 - CASSPEGPQNEQFF TGTGCCAGCAGCCCGGAGGGCCCTCAAAATGAGCAGTTCTTC
TRBJ1-2 - TRBV30 - CAWDSGYGYTF TGTGCCTGGGACAGTGGCTATGGCTACACCTTC
TRBJ2-4 - TRBV19 - CASNPDTLTGKNIQYF TGTGCCAGTAACCCGGACACCCTGACGGGCAAAAACATTCAGTACTTC
TRBJ1-1 once TRBV7-6 TRBD1 CASSQRQGTNTEAFF TGTGCCAGCAGCCAGCGACAGGGAACGAACACTGAAGCTTTCTTT
TRBJ2-7 few TRBV10-1 TRBD2 CASSDQREGAYEQYF TGCGCCAGCAGTGACCAGCGGGAGGGCGCCTACGAGCAGTACTTC
TRBJ2-1 - TRBV28 - CASSLLRTLSFYNEQFF TGTGCCAGCAGTTTACTTCGGACGCTCAGTTTCTACAATGAGCAGTTCTTC
TRBJ2-7 once TRBV6-1 TRBD1 CASRGTVGYEQYF TGTGCCAGCAGAGGGACAGTAGGCTACGAGCAGTACTTC
TRBJ2-3 - TRBV28 TRBD2 CASSGTSGGRTDTQYF TGTGCCAGCAGTGGTACTAGCGGGGGCCGCACAGATACGCAGTATTTT
TRBJ1-2 - TRBV19 - CASTLTELNYGYTF TGTGCCAGTACCCTGACAGAGCTTAACTATGGCTACACCTTC
TRBJ2-2 - TRBV19 TRBD2 CASSIVGTSSGELFF TGTGCCAGTAGTATAGTTGGGACTAGCTCCGGGGAGCTGTTTTTT
TRBJ2-3 - TRBV29-1 - CSVDSTDTQYF TGCAGCGTTGACTCGACAGATACGCAGTATTTT
TRBJ2-3 - TRBV11-3 - CASSFQNTDTQYF TGTGCCAGCAGCTTCCAGAACACAGATACGCAGTATTTT
TRBJ2-2 - TRBV2 - CASSEVTGGVLFF TGTGCCAGCAGTGAAGTGACAGGTGGTGTGCTGTTTTTT
TRBJ2-5 - TRBV7-7 - CASSSGTQGRETQYF TGTGCTAGCAGCTCCGGGACGCAAGGGCGGGAGACCCAGTACTTC
TRBJ2-5 - TRBV5-1 - CASSLGGASETQYF TGCGCCAGCAGCTTAGGTGGGGCGTCGGAGACCCAGTACTTC
TRBJ2-5 - TRBV11-3 - CASSTGTPRGQETQYF TGTGCCAGCAGCACCGGGACCCCGAGGGGCCAAGAGACCCAGTACTTC
TRBJ1-3 - TRBV7-8 - CASSLTASSGNTIYF TGTGCCAGCAGCTTAACAGCTTCCTCTGGAAACACCATATATTTT